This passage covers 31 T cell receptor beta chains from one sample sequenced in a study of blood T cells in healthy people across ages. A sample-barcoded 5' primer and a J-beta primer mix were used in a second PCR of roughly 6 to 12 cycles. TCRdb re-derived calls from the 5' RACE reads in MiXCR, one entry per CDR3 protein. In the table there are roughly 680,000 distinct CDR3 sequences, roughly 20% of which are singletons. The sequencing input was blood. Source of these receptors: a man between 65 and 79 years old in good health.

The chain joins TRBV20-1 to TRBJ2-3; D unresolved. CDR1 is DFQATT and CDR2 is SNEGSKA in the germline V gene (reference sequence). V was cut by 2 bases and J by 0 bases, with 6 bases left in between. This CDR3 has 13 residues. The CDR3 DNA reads TGCAGTGCTAGAAGTGATAGCACAGATACGCAGTATTTT. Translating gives CSARSDSTDTQYF.

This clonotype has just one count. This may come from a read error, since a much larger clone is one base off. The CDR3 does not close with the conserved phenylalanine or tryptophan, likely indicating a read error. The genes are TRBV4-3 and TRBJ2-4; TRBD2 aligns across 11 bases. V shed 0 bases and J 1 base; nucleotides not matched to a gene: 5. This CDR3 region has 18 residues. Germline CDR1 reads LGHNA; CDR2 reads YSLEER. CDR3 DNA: TGCGCCAGCAGCCAAGATCCGGCTAGCGGGGGGGCCAAAAACATTCAGTACCTC. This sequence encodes CASSQDPASGGAKNIQYL.

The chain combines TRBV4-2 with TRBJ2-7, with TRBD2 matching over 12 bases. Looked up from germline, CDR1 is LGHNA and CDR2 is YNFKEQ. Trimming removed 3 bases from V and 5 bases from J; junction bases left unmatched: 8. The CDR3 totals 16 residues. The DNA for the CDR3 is TGTGCCAGCAGCCAGGCCTTGACTAGCGGGAGCCACGAGCAGTACTTC. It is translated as CASSQALTSGSHEQYF.

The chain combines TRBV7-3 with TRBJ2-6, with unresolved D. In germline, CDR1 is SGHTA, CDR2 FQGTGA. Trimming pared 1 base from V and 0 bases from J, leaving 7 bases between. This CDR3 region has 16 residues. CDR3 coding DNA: TGTGCCAGCAGCTTAAGGTCGTCCTCTGGGGCCAACGTCCTGACTTTC. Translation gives CASSLRSSSGANVLTF.

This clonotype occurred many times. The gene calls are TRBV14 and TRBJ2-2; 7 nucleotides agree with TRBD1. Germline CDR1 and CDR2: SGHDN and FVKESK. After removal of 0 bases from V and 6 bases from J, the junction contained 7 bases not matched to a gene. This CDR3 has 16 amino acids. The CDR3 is CASSQDFGTDAGELFF. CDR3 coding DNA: TGTGCCAGCAGCCAAGATTTCGGGACAGATGCCGGGGAGCTGTTTTTT.

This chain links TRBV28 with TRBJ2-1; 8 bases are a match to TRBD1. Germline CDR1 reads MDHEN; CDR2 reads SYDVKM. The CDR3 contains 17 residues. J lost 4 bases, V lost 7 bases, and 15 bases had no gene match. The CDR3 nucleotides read TGTGCCAGCACCGCCCCCCCCGGGACAGGAGGTTACAATGAGCAGTTCTTC. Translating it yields CASTAPPGTGGYNEQFF.

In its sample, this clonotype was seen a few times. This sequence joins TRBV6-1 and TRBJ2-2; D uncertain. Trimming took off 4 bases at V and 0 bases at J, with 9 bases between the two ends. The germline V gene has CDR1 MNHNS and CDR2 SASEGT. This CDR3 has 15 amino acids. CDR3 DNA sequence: TGTGCCAGCAGTGCAGGACGGCCGAACACCGGGGAGCTGTTTTTT. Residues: CASSAGRPNTGELFF.

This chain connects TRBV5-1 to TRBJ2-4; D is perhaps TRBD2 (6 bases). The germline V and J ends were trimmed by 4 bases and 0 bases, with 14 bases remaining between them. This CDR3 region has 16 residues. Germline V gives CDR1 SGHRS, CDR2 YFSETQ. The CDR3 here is CASSRGLELAKNIQYF. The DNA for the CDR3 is TGCGCCAGCAGCCGGGGACTTGAACTAGCCAAAAACATTCAGTACTTC.

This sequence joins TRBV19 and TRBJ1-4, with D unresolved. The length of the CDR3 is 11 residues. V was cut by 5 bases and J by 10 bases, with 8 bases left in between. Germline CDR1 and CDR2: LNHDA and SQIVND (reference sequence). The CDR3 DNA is TGTGCCAGTAGTTCTACAGCAAAACTGTTTTTT. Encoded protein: CASSSTAKLFF.

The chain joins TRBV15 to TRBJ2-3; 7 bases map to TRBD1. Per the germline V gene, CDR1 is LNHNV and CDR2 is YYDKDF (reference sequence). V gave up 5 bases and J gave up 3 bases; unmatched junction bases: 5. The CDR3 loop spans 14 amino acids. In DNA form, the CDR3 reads TGTGCCACCAGCGCAGGGGGATTGACAGATACGCAGTATTTT. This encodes CATSAGGLTDTQYF.

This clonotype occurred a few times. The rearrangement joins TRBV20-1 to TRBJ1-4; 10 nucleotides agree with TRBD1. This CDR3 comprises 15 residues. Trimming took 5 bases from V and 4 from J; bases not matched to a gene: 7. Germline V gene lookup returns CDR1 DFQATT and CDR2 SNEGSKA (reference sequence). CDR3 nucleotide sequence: TGCAGTGCTGCAGACAGGGGGCGGGATAATGAAAAACTGTTTTTT. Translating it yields CSAADRGRDNEKLFF.

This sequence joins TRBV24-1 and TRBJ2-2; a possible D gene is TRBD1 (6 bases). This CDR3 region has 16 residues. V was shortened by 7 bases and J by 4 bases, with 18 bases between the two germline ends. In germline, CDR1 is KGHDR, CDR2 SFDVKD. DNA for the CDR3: TGTGCCACCAGCCGACCAGGGGATGGCGGCACCGGGGAGCTGTTTTTT. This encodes CATSRPGDGGTGELFF.

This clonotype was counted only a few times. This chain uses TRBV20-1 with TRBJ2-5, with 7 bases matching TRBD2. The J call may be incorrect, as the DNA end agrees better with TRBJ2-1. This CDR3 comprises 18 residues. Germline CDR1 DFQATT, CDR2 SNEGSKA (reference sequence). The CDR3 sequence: CSARGKVAGTVGGNEQFF. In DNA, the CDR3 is TGCAGTGCTAGAGGAAAAGTAGCGGGCACAGTGGGGGGGAATGAGCAGTTCTTC.

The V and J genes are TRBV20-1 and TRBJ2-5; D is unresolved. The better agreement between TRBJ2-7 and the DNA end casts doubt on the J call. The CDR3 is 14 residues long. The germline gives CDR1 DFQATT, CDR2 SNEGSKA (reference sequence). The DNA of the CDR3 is TGCAGTGCTTTGTCAAAGGACCTCGACGACGAGCAGTACTTC. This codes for CSALSKDLDDEQYF.

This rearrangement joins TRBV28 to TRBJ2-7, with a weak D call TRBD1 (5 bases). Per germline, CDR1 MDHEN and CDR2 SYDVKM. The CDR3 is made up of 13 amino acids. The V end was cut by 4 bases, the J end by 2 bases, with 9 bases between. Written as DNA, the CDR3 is TGTGCCAGCAGTTCAAGGACAACCTACGAGCAGTACTTC. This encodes CASSSRTTYEQYF.

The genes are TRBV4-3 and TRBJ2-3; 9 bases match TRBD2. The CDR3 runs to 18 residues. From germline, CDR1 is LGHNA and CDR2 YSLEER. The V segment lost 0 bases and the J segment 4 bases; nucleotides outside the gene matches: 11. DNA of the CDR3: TGCGCCAGCAGCCAAGACCACCATCCTAGCGGGATTTCAGATACGCAGTATTTT. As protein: CASSQDHHPSGISDTQYF.

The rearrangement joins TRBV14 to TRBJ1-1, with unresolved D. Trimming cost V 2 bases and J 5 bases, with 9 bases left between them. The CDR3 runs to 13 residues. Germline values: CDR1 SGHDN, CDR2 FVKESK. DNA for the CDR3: TGTGCCAGCAGCCAATCCCAGGATACTGAAGCTTTCTTT. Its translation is CASSQSQDTEAFF.

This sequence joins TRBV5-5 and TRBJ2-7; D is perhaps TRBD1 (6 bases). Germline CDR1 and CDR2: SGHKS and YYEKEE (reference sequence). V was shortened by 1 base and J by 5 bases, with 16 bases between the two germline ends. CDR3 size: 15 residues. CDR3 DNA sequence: TGTGCCAGCAGCTTGTATACCAAACAGGGCCACGAGCAGTACTTC. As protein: CASSLYTKQGHEQYF. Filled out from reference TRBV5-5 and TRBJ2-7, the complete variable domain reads DAGVTQSPTHLIKTRGQQVTLRCSPISGHKSVSWYQQVLGQGPQFIFQYYEKEERGRGNFPDRFSARQFPNYSSELNVNALLLGDSALYLCASSLYTKQGHEQYFGPGTRLTVT.

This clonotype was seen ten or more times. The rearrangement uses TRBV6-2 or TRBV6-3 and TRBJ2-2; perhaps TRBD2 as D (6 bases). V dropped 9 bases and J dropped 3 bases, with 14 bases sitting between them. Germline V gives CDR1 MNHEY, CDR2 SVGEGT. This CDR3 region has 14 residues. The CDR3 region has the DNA TGTGCCAGTTCCAAAACGGGGGACACCGGGGAGCTGTTTTTT. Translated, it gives CASSKTGDTGELFF.

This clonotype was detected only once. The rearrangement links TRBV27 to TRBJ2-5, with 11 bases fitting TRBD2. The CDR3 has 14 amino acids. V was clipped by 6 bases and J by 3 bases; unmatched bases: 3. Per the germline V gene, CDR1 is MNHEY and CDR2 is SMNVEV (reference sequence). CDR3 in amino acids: CASSRSGREETQYF. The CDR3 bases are TGTGCCAGCAGCCGTAGCGGGAGGGAAGAGACCCAGTACTTC.

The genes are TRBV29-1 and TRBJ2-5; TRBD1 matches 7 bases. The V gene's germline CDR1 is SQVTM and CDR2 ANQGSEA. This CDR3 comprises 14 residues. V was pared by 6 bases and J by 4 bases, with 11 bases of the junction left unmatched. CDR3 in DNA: TGCAGCGTGGCCCTACGACAGGGCGGAGAGACCCAGTACTTC. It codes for CSVALRQGGETQYF.

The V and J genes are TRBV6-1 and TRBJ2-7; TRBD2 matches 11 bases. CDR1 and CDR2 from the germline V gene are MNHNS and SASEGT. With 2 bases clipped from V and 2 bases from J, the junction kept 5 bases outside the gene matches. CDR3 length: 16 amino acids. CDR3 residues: CASSETLAGGPYEQYF. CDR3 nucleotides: TGTGCCAGCAGTGAAACCTTAGCGGGAGGGCCCTACGAGCAGTACTTC.

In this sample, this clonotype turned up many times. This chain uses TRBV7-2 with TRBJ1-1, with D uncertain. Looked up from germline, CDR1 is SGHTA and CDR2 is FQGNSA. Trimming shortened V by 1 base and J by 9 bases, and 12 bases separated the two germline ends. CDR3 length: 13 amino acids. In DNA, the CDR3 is TGTGCCAGCAGCTTAGATGGCGTCGGGAAAGCTTTCTTT. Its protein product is CASSLDGVGKAFF.

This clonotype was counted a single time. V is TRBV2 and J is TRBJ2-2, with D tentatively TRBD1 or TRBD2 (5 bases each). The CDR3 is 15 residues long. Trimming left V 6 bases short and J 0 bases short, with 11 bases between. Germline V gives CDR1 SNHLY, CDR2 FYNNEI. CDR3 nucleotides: TGTGCCAGCAGCGGGGCTACTGCGAACACCGGGGAGCTGTTTTTT. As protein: CASSGATANTGELFF.

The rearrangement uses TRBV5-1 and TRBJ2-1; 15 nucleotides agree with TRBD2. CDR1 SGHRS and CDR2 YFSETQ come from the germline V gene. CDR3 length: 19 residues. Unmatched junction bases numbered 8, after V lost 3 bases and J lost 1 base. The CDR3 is CASSSPGLAGGTSYNEQFF. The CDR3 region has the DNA TGCGCCAGCAGCTCACCGGGACTAGCGGGAGGTACATCCTACAATGAGCAGTTCTTC. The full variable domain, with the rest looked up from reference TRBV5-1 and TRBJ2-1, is KAGVTQTPRYLIKTRGQQVTLSCSPISGHRSVSWYQQTPGQGLQFLFEYFSETQRNKGNFPGRFSGRQFSNSRSEMNVSTLELGDSALYLCASSSPGLAGGTSYNEQFFGPGTRLTVL.

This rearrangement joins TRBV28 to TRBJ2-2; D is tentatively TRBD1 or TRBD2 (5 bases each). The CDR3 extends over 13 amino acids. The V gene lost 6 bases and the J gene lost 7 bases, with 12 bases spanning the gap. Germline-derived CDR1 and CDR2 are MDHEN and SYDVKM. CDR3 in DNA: TGTGCCAGCAGGCGAGGGGCGGGCGGGGAGCTGTTTTTT. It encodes CASRRGAGGELFF.

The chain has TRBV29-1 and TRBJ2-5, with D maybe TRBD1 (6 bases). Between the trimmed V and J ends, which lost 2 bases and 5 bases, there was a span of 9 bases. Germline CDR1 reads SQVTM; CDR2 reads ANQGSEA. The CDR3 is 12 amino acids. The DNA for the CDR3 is TGCAGCGTTGAAAGGGGGACGGAGACCCAGTACTTC. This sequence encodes CSVERGTETQYF.

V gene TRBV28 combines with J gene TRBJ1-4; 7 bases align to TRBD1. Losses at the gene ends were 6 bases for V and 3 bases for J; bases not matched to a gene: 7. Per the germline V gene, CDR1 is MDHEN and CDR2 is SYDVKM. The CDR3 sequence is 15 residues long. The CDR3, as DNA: TGTGCCAGCAGCACAACCAGGGGGTCTAATGAAAAACTGTTTTTT. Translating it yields CASSTTRGSNEKLFF.

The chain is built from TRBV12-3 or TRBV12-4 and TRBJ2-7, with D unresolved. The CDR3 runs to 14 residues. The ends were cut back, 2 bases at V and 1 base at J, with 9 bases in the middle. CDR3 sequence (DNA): TGTGCCAGCAGTTTAAATTTGGGTTCCTACGAGCAGTACTTC. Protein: CASSLNLGSYEQYF.

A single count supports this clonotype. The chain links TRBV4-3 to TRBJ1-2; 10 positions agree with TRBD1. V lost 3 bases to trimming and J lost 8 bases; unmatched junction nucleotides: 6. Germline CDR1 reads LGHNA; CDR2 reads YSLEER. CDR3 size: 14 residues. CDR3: CASSHEDRGQGYTF. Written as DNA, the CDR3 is TGCGCCAGCAGCCATGAAGACAGGGGGCAAGGCTACACCTTC.

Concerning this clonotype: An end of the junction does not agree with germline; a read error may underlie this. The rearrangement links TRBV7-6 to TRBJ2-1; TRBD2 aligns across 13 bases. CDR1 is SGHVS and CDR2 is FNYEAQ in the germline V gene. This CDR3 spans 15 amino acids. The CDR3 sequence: CASSDTSGGVNGQFF. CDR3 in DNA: TGTGCCAGCAGCGACACTAGCGGGGGGGTGAATGGGCAGTTCTTC. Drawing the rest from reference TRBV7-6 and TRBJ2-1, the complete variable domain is GAGVSQSPRYKVTKRGQDVALRCDPISGHVSLYWYRQALGQGPEFLTYFNYEAQQDKSGLPNDRFSAERPEGSISTLTIQRTEQRDSAMYRCASSDTSGGVNGQFFGPGTRLTVL.